The clone carrying this TCR beta chain was picked up many times. This specimen belongs to a study of CD8+CD57+ T cells in acquired aplastic anemia. V was shortened by 0 bases and J by 1 base, with 14 bases between the two germline ends. CDR1 and CDR2 from the germline V gene are SGHNT and YYREEE (reference sequence). The CDR3 length is 17 residues. CDR3 and TCR beta VDJ profiling relied on a genomic DNA template. In TCRdb, the reads were re-called with MiXCR into one record per CDR3 protein. Among a few hundred thousand distinct CDR3 sequences listed, around 32% were seen once. The chain uses TRBV5-4 and TRBJ1-5; D call uncertain. The receptor was isolated from a human donor in good health, serving as a control. Sequencing was done on a sample of sorted CD4+, CD8+, or CD8+CD57+ T cells (not recorded which) from PBMCs. Here the CDR3 DNA reads TGTGCCAGCAGCTTGGACGTCAGAGATCCAAGCAATCAGCCCCAGCATTTT. Protein: CASSLDVRDPSNQPQHF.